This TCR beta chain appears in the sequencing data of a study of shared clonotypes between healthy human individuals. General study results and limits: With several donors compared, 4% to 5.5% of naive CD4 clonotypes were shared. Lower generation probabilities were found for non-shared clonotypes than for those shared by all four donors.

The table came from immunoSEQ multiplex PCR; TCRdb's copy has only in-frame clones and leaves some out. The table shows a few million clones, with approximately 92% occurring only once. This clone was observed a single time. Its antigen is not identified. Adult Caucasians living in Nashville, Tennessee made up all of the donors. Naive CD45RA+ and memory CD45RA-negative subsets were split from CD4+ cells. This TCR was sampled from a man aged 18 to 30 in good health. The sample taken for sequencing was naive CD4+ T cells sorted from blood. Sample subset: CD45RA+ positively selected.

CDR3: CASSAVAASTDTQYF. CDR3 DNA sequence: TGTGCCAGCAGTGCCGTAGCGGCTAGCACAGATACGCAGTATTTT. The chain employs TRBV6-1 and TRBJ2-3; D might be TRBD2 (6 bases). The CDR3 totals 15 residues. V lost 4 bases and J 0 bases, leaving 11 bases between the germline ends. Germline loops: CDR1 MNHNS, CDR2 SASEGT.